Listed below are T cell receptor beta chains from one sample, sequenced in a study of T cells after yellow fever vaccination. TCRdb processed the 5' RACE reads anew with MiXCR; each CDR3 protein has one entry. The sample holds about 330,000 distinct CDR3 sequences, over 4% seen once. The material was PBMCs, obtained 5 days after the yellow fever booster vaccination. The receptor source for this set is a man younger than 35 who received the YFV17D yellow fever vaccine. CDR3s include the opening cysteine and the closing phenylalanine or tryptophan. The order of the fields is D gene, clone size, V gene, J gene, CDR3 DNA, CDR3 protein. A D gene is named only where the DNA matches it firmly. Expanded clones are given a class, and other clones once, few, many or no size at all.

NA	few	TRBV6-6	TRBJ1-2	TGTGCCAGCAGTTATTCGAGCTACACCTTC	CASSYSSYTF
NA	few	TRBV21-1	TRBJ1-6	TGTGCCAGCAGCAAAGCGCTCAACAGGGGAATTTATAATTCACCCCTCCACTTT	CASSKALNRGIYNSPLHF
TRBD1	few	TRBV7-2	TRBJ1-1	TGTGCCAGCAGCTTCGGACAGGGACTCACTGAAGCTTTCTTT	CASSFGQGLTEAFF
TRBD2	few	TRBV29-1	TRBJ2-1	TGCAGCGTTGAAACTAGCGGGGGATACAATGAGCAGTTCTTC	CSVETSGGYNEQFF
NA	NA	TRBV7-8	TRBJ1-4	TGTGCCAGCAGCTTCCGAGCCCCGGACAATGAAAAACTGTTTTTT	CASSFRAPDNEKLFF
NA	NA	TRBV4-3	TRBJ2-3	TGCGCCAGCAGCCCTGCGGGGCCCACAGATACGCAGTATTTT	CASSPAGPTDTQYF
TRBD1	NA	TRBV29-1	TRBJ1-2	TGCAGCGGCGGGACAGTTGATAATGGCTACACCTTC	CSGGTVDNGYTF
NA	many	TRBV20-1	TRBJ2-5	TGCAGTGCTAGAGAGCGGGGTTTACAAGAGACCCAGTACTTC	CSARERGLQETQYF
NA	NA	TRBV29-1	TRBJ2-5	TGCAGCGTTGGGGCCGAGACCCAGTACTTC	CSVGAETQYF
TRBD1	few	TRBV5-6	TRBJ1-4	TGTGCCAGCAGCCCAGGGACAGGGACGGATGAAAAACTGTTTTTT	CASSPGTGTDEKLFF
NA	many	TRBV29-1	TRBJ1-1	TGCAGCGTTGAGGAGGTCCTGCGCCCTGAAGCTTTCTTT	CSVEEVLRPEAFF
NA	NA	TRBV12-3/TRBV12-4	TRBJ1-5	TGTGCCAGCAGTTTGGCTCCGCCTTCCATCGGTCAGCCCCAGCATTTT	CASSLAPPSIGQPQHF
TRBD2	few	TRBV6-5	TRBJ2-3	TGTGCCAGCAGTTACAGGCTACTAGCGGGGGGGACAGATACGCAGTATTTT	CASSYRLLAGGTDTQYF
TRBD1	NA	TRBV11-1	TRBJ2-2	TGTGCCAGCAGCTTAACCCCGGACAGGGGGCGAGGCGGGGAGCTGTTTTTT	CASSLTPDRGRGGELFF
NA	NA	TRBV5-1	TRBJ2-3	TGCGCCAGCTTGGGCGGGACCACAGATACGCAGTATTTT	CASLGGTTDTQYF
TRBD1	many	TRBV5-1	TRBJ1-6	TGCGCCAGCAGCGGAAACCCCGGGACAGATAATTCACCCCTCCACTTT	CASSGNPGTDNSPLHF
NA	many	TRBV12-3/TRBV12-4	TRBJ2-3	TGTGCCAGCAGTTTAGGGCAAAACACAGATACGCAGTATTTT	CASSLGQNTDTQYF
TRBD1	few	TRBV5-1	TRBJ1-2	TGCGCCAGCAGCTTGTTACAGGGGGAGCATGGCTACACCTTC	CASSLLQGEHGYTF
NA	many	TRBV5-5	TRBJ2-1	TGTGCCAGCAGTCCCTTAGGGGGTTTATCCTACAATGAGCAGTTCTTC	CASSPLGGLSYNEQFF
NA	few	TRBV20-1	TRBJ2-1	TGCAGTGCACTCACTGGGACCTACAATGAGCAGTTCTTC	CSALTGTYNEQFF
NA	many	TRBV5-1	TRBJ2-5	TGCGCCAGCAGCTTGGGGGGTACCAAGGAGACCCAGTACTTC	CASSLGGTKETQYF
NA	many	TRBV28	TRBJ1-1	TGTGCCAGCAGGATAAACACTGAAGCTTTCTTT	CASRINTEAFF
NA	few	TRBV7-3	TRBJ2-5	TGTGCCAGCAGCTTAACTCCGGGGATGGGGGAGACCCAGTACTTC	CASSLTPGMGETQYF
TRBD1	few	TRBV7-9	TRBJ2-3	TGTGCCAGCAGCCACCGACAGGGCTTTCTCGATACGCAGTATTTT	CASSHRQGFLDTQYF
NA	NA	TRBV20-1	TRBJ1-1	TGCAGTGCTAGAGATGTCTTTGTCACTGAAGCTTTCTTT	CSARDVFVTEAFF
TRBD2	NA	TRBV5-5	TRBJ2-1	TGTGCCAGCAGCTTGGAGGCTAGCGGCTTTAATGAGCAGTTCTTC	CASSLEASGFNEQFF
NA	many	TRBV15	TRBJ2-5	TGTGCCACCAGCAGAGATCCTCAGCTCCCAGAGACCCAGTACTTC	CATSRDPQLPETQYF
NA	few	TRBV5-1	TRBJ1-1	TGCGCCAGCACTCGGGGATTGGGGGGTGAAGCTTTCTTT	CASTRGLGGEAFF
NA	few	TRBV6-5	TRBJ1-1	TGTGCCAGCAGTTGGTCAGGGTTAGCGTCTGCTTTCTTT	CASSWSGLASAFF
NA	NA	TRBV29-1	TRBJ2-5	TGCAGCGTTGTCTCGGGGGCAGCGCAAGAGACCCAGTACTTC	CSVVSGAAQETQYF
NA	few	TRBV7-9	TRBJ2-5	TGTGCCAGCAGCTTAGAACGGGGTTTTGAGACCCAGTACTTC	CASSLERGFETQYF
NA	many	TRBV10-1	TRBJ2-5	TGCGCCAGCAGTGAGAACAGAATTACGGCCCAGTACTTC	CASSENRITAQYF
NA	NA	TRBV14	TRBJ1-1	TGTGCCAGCCAATCCACTCCTATGAACACTGAAGCTTTCTTT	CASQSTPMNTEAFF
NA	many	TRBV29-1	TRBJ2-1	TGCAGCGTTGCTGGCCAGGGTAGCTTCTACAATGAGCAGTTCTTC	CSVAGQGSFYNEQFF
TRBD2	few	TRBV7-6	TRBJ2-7	TGTGCCAGCAGCTTATTTCGAGCGGGGGGATCCTACGAGCAGTACTTC	CASSLFRAGGSYEQYF
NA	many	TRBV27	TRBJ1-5	TGTGCCAGCAGTCGAACTTCTGGCAATCAGCCCCAGCATTTT	CASSRTSGNQPQHF
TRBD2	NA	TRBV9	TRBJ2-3	TGTGCCAGCAGCGTATCCGGGAGGATAGATACGCAGTATTTT	CASSVSGRIDTQYF
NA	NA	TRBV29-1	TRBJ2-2	TGCAGCGTTGAGTCGGGTCGGGGCGGGGAGCTGTTTTTT	CSVESGRGGELFF
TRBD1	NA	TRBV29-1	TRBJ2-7	TGCAGCGTTGAACAGGGACAGGAGTCCTACGAGCAGTACTTC	CSVEQGQESYEQYF
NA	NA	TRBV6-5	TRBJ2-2	TGTGCCAGCACCCATGGGCACAGGGCCGCCGAGACCGGGGAGCTGTTTTTT	CASTHGHRAAETGELFF
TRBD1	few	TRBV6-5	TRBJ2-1	TGTGCCAGCAGACCCGTGTGGGATGGGACAGGGGCCGGGCAGTTCTTC	CASRPVWDGTGAGQFF
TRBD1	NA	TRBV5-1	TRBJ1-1	TGCGCCAGCAGCTGGACAGGGAGTAGGAACACTGAAGCTTTCTTT	CASSWTGSRNTEAFF
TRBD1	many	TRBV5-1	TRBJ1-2	TGCGCCAGCAGTTTCACAGGGGACGGCTACACCTTC	CASSFTGDGYTF
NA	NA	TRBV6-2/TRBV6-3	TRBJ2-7	TGTGCCAGCAGTTACAACAGAGGAGGATACGAGCAGTACTTC	CASSYNRGGYEQYF
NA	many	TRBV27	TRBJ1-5	TGTGCCAGTCGCCGGGCCAATCAGCCCCAGCATTTT	CASRRANQPQHF
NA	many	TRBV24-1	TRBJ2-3	TGTGCCACCAGTGACGGGACAGATACGCAGTATTTT	CATSDGTDTQYF
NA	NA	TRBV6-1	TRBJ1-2	TGTGCCAGCAGTGAGCCAGCCTATGGCTACACCTTC	CASSEPAYGYTF
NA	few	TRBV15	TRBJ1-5	TGTGCCACCAGCAGAGATGGGGGGCTGAGTCAGCCCCAGCATTTT	CATSRDGGLSQPQHF
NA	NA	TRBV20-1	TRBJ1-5	TGCAGTGCTGCAGAAGGAGGAGGCGCGAGGTATCAGCCCCAGCATTTT	CSAAEGGGARYQPQHF
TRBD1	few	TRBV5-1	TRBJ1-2	TGCGCCAGCAGCTTGGTGGGACAGGGGGTCCCTAACTATGGCTACACCTTC	CASSLVGQGVPNYGYTF